Presented here are 20 T cell receptor beta chains from one specimen sequenced in a study of radiotherapy plus CTLA-4 blockade in lung cancer. Generated by immunoSEQ multiplex PCR, the TCRdb table keeps only in-frame clones and is missing some. The repertoire holds 60,000 to 70,000 clones, with around three quarters as singletons. The sample consisted of peripheral blood, taken from a patient treated with radiotherapy plus ipilimumab. The receptors here all came from a human donor with non-small cell lung cancer who had a complete response to radiotherapy plus ipilimumab.

This sequence joins TRBV10-1 and TRBJ1-1; D unresolved. The germline V and J ends were trimmed by 7 bases and 0 bases, with 9 bases remaining between them. The CDR3 is 13 amino acids. Germline V CDR1 and CDR2: WNHNN, SYGVQD (reference sequence). CDR3 sequence: CASKGGVNTEAFF. The CDR3 DNA reads TGCGCCAGCAAAGGCGGTGTGAACACTGAAGCTTTCTTT.

In its sample, this clone was seen once. The chain has TRBV12-5 and TRBJ2-5; D perhaps matches TRBD1 (6 bases). Trimming took off 2 bases at V and 5 bases at J, with 6 bases between the two ends. Per germline, CDR1 LGHNT and CDR2 FRNRAP. The CDR3 totals 12 residues. The CDR3 spells CASGLRGETQYF. DNA of the CDR3: TGTGCTAGTGGTTTGAGGGGGGAGACCCAGTACTTC.

CDR3 in amino acids: CASSPASSGRGGEQFF. The DNA of the CDR3 is TGTGCCAGCAGCCCTGCGTCCAGCGGGAGGGGGGGTGAGCAGTTCTTC. The chain employs TRBV5-4 and TRBJ2-1; 10 bases map to TRBD2. J lost 9 bases, V lost 4 bases, and 13 bases had no gene match. This CDR3 comprises 16 residues. Germline CDR1 is SGHNT and CDR2 is YYREEE (reference sequence).

V is TRBV6-6 and J is TRBJ2-7, with unresolved D. The germline gives CDR1 MNHNY, CDR2 SVGAGI (reference sequence). The length of the CDR3 is 13 residues. The ends were cut back, 4 bases at V and 3 bases at J, with 10 bases in the middle. The CDR3, as DNA: TGTGCCAGCAGTTCTGGACCCTACTACGAGCAGTACGTC. This translates into CASSSGPYYEQYV.

This clone appeared a single time. This chain links TRBV20-1 with TRBJ2-1, with D tentatively TRBD2 (5 bases). This CDR3 comprises 11 residues. Trimming cost V 0 bases and J 10 bases, with 7 bases left between them. Germline loops: CDR1 DFQATT, CDR2 SNEGSKA (reference sequence). CDR3 DNA: TGCAGTGCTAGAGATACGGGGGAGCAGTTCTTC. Translating it yields CSARDTGEQFF.

V is TRBV27 and J is TRBJ1-2; a possible D gene is TRBD1 (5 bases). V was trimmed by 5 bases and J by 4 bases, leaving 11 bases between them. The germline V gene encodes CDR1 MNHEY and CDR2 SMNVEV (reference sequence). This CDR3 contains 13 residues. As DNA, the CDR3 is TGTGCCAGCAGTCCCGGACAACTCTATGGCTACACCTTC. Translation gives CASSPGQLYGYTF.

The genes are TRBV19 and TRBJ1-2, with TRBD1 as a possible D gene (6 bases). The germline V gene has CDR1 LNHDA and CDR2 SQIVND (reference sequence). Trimming took 6 bases from V and 14 from J, leaving 37 bases between them. CDR3 length equals 18 residues. The CDR3 DNA is TGTGCCAGTAGCACCGGTGGCGGGACAAGTCTACGGGGGTGGTATCAGACCTTC. Protein sequence: CASSTGGGTSLRGWYQTF.

The chain couples TRBV27 to TRBJ1-2; 8 bases match TRBD1. In germline, CDR1 is MNHEY, CDR2 SMNVEV (reference sequence). The CDR3 has 14 residues. Trimming removed 4 bases from V and 4 bases from J; junction bases left unmatched: 5. The CDR3 spells CASSSLGQGYGYTF. CDR3 nucleotide sequence: TGTGCCAGCAGTTCCCTCGGACAGGGCTATGGCTACACCTTC.

This sequence joins TRBV10-3 and TRBJ1-5; D is uncertain. The CDR3 sequence is 14 residues long. Trimming shortened V by 3 bases and J by 4 bases, and 10 bases separated the two germline ends. The germline gives CDR1 ENHRY, CDR2 SYGVKD. Here the CDR3 DNA reads TGTGCCATCAGTGAACAAGGACTTAATCAGCCCCAGCATTTT. This encodes CAISEQGLNQPQHF.

This clone was counted a few times. V gene TRBV9 combines with J gene TRBJ1-3; TRBD1 might be the D (6 bases). Germline loops: CDR1 SGDLS, CDR2 YYNGEE. The CDR3 loop spans 15 amino acids. V was pared by 3 bases and J by 1 base, with 11 bases between. CDR3: CASSGSTGSGNTIYF. Here the CDR3 DNA reads TGTGCCAGCAGCGGGTCTACAGGGTCTGGAAACACCATATATTTT.

V usage is TRBV18 and J usage is TRBJ2-3; D is unresolved. V was cut by 6 bases and J by 5 bases, with 18 bases left in between. CDR1 is KGHSH and CDR2 is LQKENI in the germline V gene. This CDR3 spans 15 amino acids. CDR3 protein: CASSPPSSPGDTQYF. Written as DNA, the CDR3 is TGTGCCAGCTCCCCCCCCTCATCCCCGGGAGATACGCAGTATTTT.

This chain uses TRBV15 with TRBJ1-5, with D perhaps matching TRBD1 (5 bases). V dropped 0 bases and J dropped 5 bases, with 17 bases sitting between them. This CDR3 contains 17 residues. The V gene's germline CDR1 is LNHNV and CDR2 YYDKDF (reference sequence). The CDR3, as DNA: TGTGCCACCAGCAGAGATGGGGGGAGGGTTGAGGATCAGCCCCAGCATTTT. Protein sequence: CATSRDGGRVEDQPQHF. The full variable domain, in which reference TRBV15 and TRBJ1-5 provide the parts outside the CDR3, is DAMVIQNPRYQVTQFGKPVTLSCSQTLNHNVMYWYQQKSSQAPKLLFHYYDKDFNNEADTPDNFQSRRPNTSFCFLDIRSPGLGDTAMYLCATSRDGGRVEDQPQHFGDGTRLSIL.

The chain combines TRBV7-2 with TRBJ1-1, with D possibly TRBD1 on 5 matching bases. The germline CDR1 and CDR2 sequences are SGHTA and FQGNSA. This CDR3 spans 16 amino acids. V lost 6 bases and J 0 bases, leaving 17 bases between the germline ends. The CDR3 DNA reads as TGTGCCAGCAGGAGGGGTGACAGCCTCATGAACACTGAAGCTTTCTTT. This codes for CASRRGDSLMNTEAFF.

This clone showed up just a few times. The rearrangement uses TRBV6-5 and TRBJ1-1; 7 positions match TRBD1. CDR1 and CDR2 (germline): MNHEY, SVGAGI. Unmatched junction bases numbered 12, after V lost 6 bases and J lost 5 bases. This CDR3 comprises 15 residues. The CDR3 here is CASSLAPNRGTEAFF. The CDR3 bases are TGTGCCAGCAGCTTAGCCCCTAACAGGGGTACTGAAGCTTTCTTT.

V gene TRBV7-2 combines with J gene TRBJ2-7, with TRBD1 identical over 7 bases. Germline V CDR1 and CDR2: SGHTA, FQGNSA. After removal of 3 bases from V and 6 bases from J, the junction contained 5 bases not matched to a gene. This CDR3 contains 13 residues. The CDR3 loop reads CASSLDRRAEQYF. The DNA of the CDR3 is TGTGCCAGCAGCTTGGACAGGCGGGCCGAGCAGTACTTC.

This chain links TRBV7-2 with TRBJ2-5; D is possibly TRBD2 (5 bases). Germline loops: CDR1 SGHTA, CDR2 FQGNSA. This CDR3 spans 14 amino acids. The V and J ends lost 3 bases and 5 bases respectively, with 13 bases between them. This CDR3 reads CASSFRTPPETQYF. DNA for the CDR3: TGTGCCAGCAGCTTCCGGACTCCTCCGGAGACCCAGTACTTC.

This clone has more than one count but fewer than ten. The rearrangement links TRBV6-6 to TRBJ1-4, with a tentative D call TRBD1 (6 bases). Trimming took 6 bases from V and 8 from J, leaving 13 bases between them. Per germline, CDR1 MNHNY and CDR2 SVGAGI (reference sequence). CDR3 length equals 13 residues. The CDR3 region is CASSGRGGEKLFF. In DNA, the CDR3 is TGTGCCAGCAGCGGCAGGGGAGGAGAAAAACTGTTTTTT.

The chain links TRBV5-1 to TRBJ2-2; no reliable D call. The germline V and J ends were trimmed by 7 bases and 6 bases, with 7 bases remaining between them. The CDR3 consists of 11 residues. CDR1 is SGHRS and CDR2 is YFSETQ in the germline V gene. CDR3: CASEWAGELFF. The CDR3 region has the DNA TGCGCCAGCGAGTGGGCCGGGGAGCTGTTTTTT.

The chain recombines TRBV5-4 with TRBJ1-1; D may be TRBD1 (6 bases). V was shortened by 3 bases and J by 0 bases, with 9 bases between the two germline ends. This CDR3 has 14 amino acids. The germline CDR1 and CDR2 sequences are SGHNT and YYREEE (reference sequence). The CDR3 here is CASSYTGLNTEAFF. Here the CDR3 DNA reads TGTGCCAGCAGCTATACAGGGTTGAACACTGAAGCTTTCTTT. Looking up the rest from reference TRBV5-4 and TRBJ1-1 gives the full variable domain: ETGVTQSPTHLIKTRGQQVTLRCSSQSGHNTVSWYQQALGQGPQFIFQYYREEENGRGNFPPRFSGLQFPNYSSELNVNALELDDSALYLCASSYTGLNTEAFFGQGTRLTVV.

V is TRBV7-9 and J is TRBJ1-4; TRBD1 matches 10 bases. J lost 7 bases, V lost 6 bases, and 11 bases had no gene match. Germline-derived CDR1 and CDR2 are SEHNR and FQNEAQ (reference sequence). The CDR3 spans 16 residues. CDR3 in amino acids: CASSRDRDRGVEKLFF. Here the CDR3 DNA reads TGTGCCAGCAGTCGCGACCGGGACAGGGGTGTTGAAAAACTGTTTTTT.